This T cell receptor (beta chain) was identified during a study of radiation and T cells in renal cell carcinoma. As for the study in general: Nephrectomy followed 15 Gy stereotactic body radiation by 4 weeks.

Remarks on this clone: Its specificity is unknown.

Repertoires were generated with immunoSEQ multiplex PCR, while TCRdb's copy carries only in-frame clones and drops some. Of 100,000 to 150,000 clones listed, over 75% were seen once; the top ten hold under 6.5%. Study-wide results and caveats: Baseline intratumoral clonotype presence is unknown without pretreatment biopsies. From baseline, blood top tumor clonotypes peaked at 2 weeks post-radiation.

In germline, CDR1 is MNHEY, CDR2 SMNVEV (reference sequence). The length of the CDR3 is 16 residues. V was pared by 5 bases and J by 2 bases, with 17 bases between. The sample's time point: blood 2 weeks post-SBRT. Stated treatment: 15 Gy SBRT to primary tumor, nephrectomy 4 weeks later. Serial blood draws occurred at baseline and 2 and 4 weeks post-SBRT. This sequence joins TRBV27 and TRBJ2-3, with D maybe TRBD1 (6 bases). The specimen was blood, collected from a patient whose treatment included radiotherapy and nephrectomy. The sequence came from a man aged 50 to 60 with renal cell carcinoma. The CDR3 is CASSKLTGSYTDTQYF. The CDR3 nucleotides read TGTGCCAGCAGTAAGCTCACAGGGTCTTACACAGATACGCAGTATTTT.